A selection of T cell receptor beta chains follows, all from one sample in a study of control samples from healthy donors and cancer patients. Assay: immunoSEQ multiplex PCR; the TCRdb copy retains only in-frame clones and omits some. Of under 200,000 clones detected, around 94% appear once; the ten largest clones hold around 13%. Sequencing was performed on PBMCs. These receptors all come from a man aged 55 to 70 with colorectal cancer. Both conserved end residues are part of each CDR3. Each record gives: J gene, clone size, D gene, V gene, CDR3 protein, CDR3 DNA. A D gene is named only where the DNA matches it firmly. Size is stated for part of the rows, as once, few or many counts, or as a class when the clone is expanded.

j_call: TRBJ2-1; clone_size: -; d_call: TRBD2; v_call: TRBV11-2; cdr3_aa: CASSLEGRGAYNEQFF; cdr3_nt: TGTGCCAGCAGCTTAGAAGGGCGGGGGGCTTACAATGAGCAGTTCTTC
j_call: TRBJ2-1; clone_size: -; d_call: TRBD2; v_call: TRBV2; cdr3_aa: CASPRLAGNRPFF; cdr3_nt: TGTGCCAGCCCGAGGCTAGCGGGGAACAGGCCGTTCTTC
j_call: TRBJ2-6; clone_size: -; d_call: -; v_call: TRBV6-5; cdr3_aa: CASNSGANVLTF; cdr3_nt: TGTGCCAGCAACTCTGGGGCCAACGTCCTGACTTTC
j_call: TRBJ2-5; clone_size: -; d_call: -; v_call: TRBV7-2; cdr3_aa: CASVPGGRETQYF; cdr3_nt: TGTGCCAGCGTCCCGGGTGGGAGGGAGACCCAGTACTTC
j_call: TRBJ1-5; clone_size: -; d_call: -; v_call: TRBV25-1; cdr3_aa: CASSGTSNQPQHF; cdr3_nt: TGTGCCAGCAGTGGGACTTCCAATCAGCCCCAGCATTTT
j_call: TRBJ1-4; clone_size: once; d_call: -; v_call: TRBV5-4; cdr3_aa: CASSLGAGDEKLFF; cdr3_nt: TGTGCCAGCAGCTTGGGGGCAGGGGATGAAAAACTGTTTTTT
j_call: TRBJ1-2; clone_size: -; d_call: -; v_call: TRBV5-1; cdr3_aa: CASSLAPTNYGYTF; cdr3_nt: TGCGCCAGCAGCTTGGCCCCGACTAACTATGGCTACACCTTC
j_call: TRBJ1-5; clone_size: -; d_call: -; v_call: TRBV6-5; cdr3_aa: CASDESQPQHF; cdr3_nt: TGTGCCAGCGATGAGAGTCAGCCCCAGCATTTT
j_call: TRBJ1-1; clone_size: -; d_call: TRBD1; v_call: TRBV10-3; cdr3_aa: CAIEQGVGTEAFF; cdr3_nt: TGTGCCATCGAACAGGGGGTAGGGACTGAAGCTTTCTTT
j_call: TRBJ1-4; clone_size: -; d_call: -; v_call: TRBV6-5; cdr3_aa: CASTADPATNEKLFF; cdr3_nt: TGTGCCAGCACCGCGGACCCCGCAACTAATGAAAAACTGTTTTTT
j_call: TRBJ1-1; clone_size: -; d_call: -; v_call: TRBV5-1; cdr3_aa: CASSPGTLSTEAFF; cdr3_nt: TGCGCCAGCAGCCCCGGGACTCTGAGTACTGAAGCTTTCTTT